The 23 T cell receptor beta chains below were found in one sample sequenced in a study of T cells in Graves' hyperthyroidism and ophthalmopathy. It was RNA transcripts that yielded the amplified TCR beta CDR3 regions. During a first-round RT-PCR of the TCR CDR3, the HTBI primer set was used. TCRdb re-derived calls from the multiplex PCR reads in MiXCR, one entry per CDR3 protein. This sample has about 98,000 distinct CDR3 sequences, with approximately 39% found just once. The sequencing input was peripheral blood or thyroid tissue (not recorded which). These receptors originate from a woman younger than 45 with Graves' hyperthyroidism.

In its sample, this clonotype was seen many times. The rearrangement uses TRBV5-1 and TRBJ2-7; D not certain. Trimming removed 4 bases at V and 2 bases at J, with 16 bases between. The CDR3 has 15 residues. CDR1 and CDR2 (germline): SGHRS, YFSETQ. The CDR3 nucleotides read TGCGCCAGCAGCCAGTCAGTGGGCGGACCCTACGAGCAGTACTTC. Its translation is CASSQSVGGPYEQYF.

J is TRBJ2-5 and V is TRBV7-9; 10 positions agree with TRBD1. Per the germline V gene, CDR1 is SEHNR and CDR2 is FQNEAQ (reference sequence). With 5 bases clipped from V and 3 bases from J, the junction kept 6 bases outside the gene matches. This CDR3 is 15 amino acids long. The CDR3 spells CASSQLGTGEETQYF. The DNA of the CDR3 is TGTGCCAGCAGCCAATTGGGGACAGGGGAAGAGACCCAGTACTTC.

The V gene is TRBV7-2, the J gene TRBJ1-5; weak D call: TRBD1 (5 bases). Trimming left V 7 bases short and J 7 bases short, with 29 bases between. The CDR3 is 18 amino acids. The germline V gene has CDR1 SGHTA and CDR2 FQGNSA. The CDR3: CASNSRASAGWDEQPQHF. CDR3 sequence (DNA): TGTGCCAGCAACTCCCGGGCCAGCGCGGGGTGGGACGAGCAGCCCCAGCATTTT.

Concerning this clonotype itself: A much bigger clone sits one base away, suggesting this may be a read error. This chain joins TRBV7-9 and TRBJ2-3; 7 bases map to TRBD2. Germline CDR1 SEHNR, CDR2 FQNEAQ (reference sequence). This CDR3 spans 12 amino acids. DNA for the CDR3: TGTGTCAGCAGCTTCGGGGGGGATACGCAGTATTTT. This sequence encodes CVSSFGGDTQYF.

This clonotype was seen at least ten times. The chain links TRBV6-5 to TRBJ1-1, with a possible D match to TRBD1 (6 bases). The length of the CDR3 is 15 residues. Germline V lookup: CDR1 MNHEY, CDR2 SVGAGI. V lost 8 bases and J 1 base, leaving 17 bases between the germline ends. The CDR3 coding sequence is TGTGCCAGCCGCCTTAACAGGGACCAGAACACTGAAGCTTTCTTT. This sequence encodes CASRLNRDQNTEAFF.

This clonotype was seen ten or more times. The chain couples TRBV6-5 to TRBJ1-5; no reliable D call. The V gene lost 4 bases and the J gene lost 3 bases, with 10 bases spanning the gap. Germline loops: CDR1 MNHEY, CDR2 SVGAGI. This CDR3 is built from 14 residues. The DNA of the CDR3 is TGTGCCAGCAGTTCGCGAGGATACAATCAGCCCCAGCATTTT. It specifies CASSSRGYNQPQHF.

On this clonotype itself: Germline is not matched at one junction end, which may reflect a read error. This rearrangement joins TRBV10-3 to TRBJ1-4; perhaps TRBD1 as D (5 bases). This CDR3 has 13 amino acids. Germline lookup yields CDR1 ENHRY and CDR2 SYGVKD. DNA of the CDR3: TGTGCCACGTTACGGGGCAGGCATGAAAAACTGTTCTTT. Translated, it gives CATLRGRHEKLFF.

The CDR3 is CASSGTGEFDEQYF. The DNA of the CDR3 is TGTGCCAGCAGTGGGACAGGGGAATTCGACGAGCAGTACTTC. The rearrangement links TRBV2 to TRBJ2-7; 9 bases match TRBD1. Germline lookup yields CDR1 SNHLY and CDR2 FYNNEI. Trimming cost V 4 bases and J 5 bases; bases outside gene matches: 6. This CDR3 has 14 amino acids.

The table lists this clonotype with many counts. The chain couples TRBV5-8 to TRBJ1-2; tentative D call: TRBD1 (5 bases). The germline V and J ends were trimmed by 0 bases and 8 bases, with 17 bases remaining between them. From germline, CDR1 is SGHTS and CDR2 YDEGEE. The CDR3 extends over 15 amino acids. The CDR3 loop is CASSLASTGERGYTF. The DNA for the CDR3 is TGTGCCAGCAGCTTGGCCTCCACAGGAGAGCGGGGCTACACCTTC.

With respect to this clonotype: This may arise from a read error, as a much more abundant clone is one base away. V is TRBV30 and J is TRBJ1-2; no definite D call. In germline, CDR1 is GTSNPN, CDR2 SVGIG (reference sequence). CDR3 length equals 12 residues. In DNA form, the CDR3 reads TGTGTCTGGAAGAACCGATACTATGGCTACACCTTC. This sequence encodes CVWKNRYYGYTF. Full variable domain (outside the CDR3, taken from reference TRBV30 and TRBJ1-2): SQTIHQWPATLVQPVGSPLSLECTVEGTSNPNLYWYRQAAGRGLQLLFYSVGIGQISSEVPQNLSASRPQDRQFILSSKKLLLSDSGFYLCVWKNRYYGYTFGSGTRLTVV.

There are many counts of this clonotype. CDR3 protein: CASSLTRTEGAPVNSPLHF. The CDR3 nucleotides read TGTGCCAGTAGTCTAACCCGGACAGAAGGGGCTCCAGTAAATTCACCCCTCCACTTT. This chain links TRBV19 with TRBJ1-6; D might be TRBD1 (6 bases). Trimming shortened V by 5 bases and J by 7 bases, and 27 bases separated the two germline ends. CDR1 LNHDA and CDR2 SQIVND come from the germline V gene (reference sequence). The CDR3 is 19 residues long.

The chain employs TRBV5-1 and TRBJ1-2; 8 positions match TRBD1. CDR1 is SGHRS, CDR2 YFSETQ, per germline. V shed 0 bases and J 4 bases; nucleotides not matched to a gene: 2. The CDR3 is made up of 14 amino acids. The CDR3 bases are TGCGCCAGCAGCTTGGCCCAGGGGGCCTATGGCTACACCTTC. This gives the protein CASSLAQGAYGYTF.

There are many counts of this clonotype. V is TRBV7-9 and J is TRBJ2-2; 9 bases are a match to TRBD1. The germline V gene has CDR1 SEHNR and CDR2 FQNEAQ (reference sequence). CDR3 length equals 17 residues. Unmatched junction bases numbered 11, after V lost 5 bases and J lost 4 bases. The CDR3 here is CASSRTGTGLGTGELFF. The CDR3 region has the DNA TGTGCCAGCAGCCGAACCGGGACAGGGTTGGGCACCGGGGAGCTGTTTTTT.

This chain joins TRBV9 and TRBJ1-5; 9 bases line up with TRBD1. Germline trimming cut 7 bases from V and 0 bases from J; bases unmatched to any gene: 2. Germline V gene data show CDR1 as SGDLS and CDR2 as YYNGEE. The CDR3 length is 14 residues. The DNA for the CDR3 is TGTGCCAGCCGGGACAGGGATAGCAATCAGCCCCAGCATTTT. This codes for CASRDRDSNQPQHF.

This clonotype occurred a few times. The V call is TRBV11-2, the J call TRBJ1-2, with TRBD1 matching 10 bases. CDR1 SGHAT and CDR2 FQNNGV come from the germline V gene. V was clipped by 8 bases and J by 6 bases; unmatched bases: 3. The CDR3 spans 12 residues. The DNA of the CDR3 is TGTGCCAGCGGACAGGGGGTGAATGGCTACACCTTC. Translated, it gives CASGQGVNGYTF.

This sequence joins TRBV10-2 and TRBJ1-5; D gene unclear. The CDR3 totals 13 residues. Germline V lookup: CDR1 WSHSY, CDR2 SAAADI. Trimming stripped 11 bases from V and 1 base from J, with 12 bases between. CDR3 amino acids: CAGTKVSNQPQHF. DNA for the CDR3: TGCGCCGGCACCAAAGTAAGCAATCAGCCCCAGCATTTT.

This clonotype has a count of ten or more. The chain links TRBV7-9 to TRBJ2-5; 7 nucleotides agree with TRBD2. Germline CDR1 SEHNR, CDR2 FQNEAQ (reference sequence). The CDR3 is made up of 15 amino acids. The V segment lost 5 bases and the J segment 5 bases; nucleotides outside the gene matches: 11. Written as DNA, the CDR3 is TGTGCCAGCAGCCCACTTAGCGGGCTTGGGGAGACCCAGTACTTC. Translated: CASSPLSGLGETQYF.

This chain links TRBV29-1 with TRBJ2-3; D uncertain. CDR3 size: 15 residues. Germline V gene data show CDR1 as SQVTM and CDR2 as ANQGSEA. The V and J ends lost 0 bases and 1 base respectively, with 11 bases between them. For the CDR3, the DNA is TGCAGCGTTGAAGAAGATCGGCCAGGCACAGATACGCAGTATTTT. Translation gives CSVEEDRPGTDTQYF.

This clonotype showed up many times. The rearrangement uses TRBV19 and TRBJ1-2; the D gene is possibly TRBD1 (5 bases). This CDR3 region has 16 residues. The germline V and J ends were trimmed by 9 bases and 4 bases, with 24 bases remaining between them. The germline V gene encodes CDR1 LNHDA and CDR2 SQIVND (reference sequence). The CDR3: CASTRRDQSHGYGYTF. The DNA of the CDR3 is TGTGCCAGCACCCGCCGGGACCAATCACATGGCTATGGCTACACCTTC.

This clonotype was recorded at least ten times. V gene TRBV20-1 combines with J gene TRBJ1-1; D unclear. The CDR3 is 14 amino acids. V dropped 0 bases and J dropped 1 base, with 9 bases sitting between them. Germline-derived CDR1 and CDR2 are DFQATT and SNEGSKA (reference sequence). DNA of the CDR3: TGCAGTGCTAGAGATCGACGGGGGAACACTGAAGCTTTCTTT. It specifies CSARDRRGNTEAFF.

This clonotype was observed many times. This chain uses TRBV5-1 with TRBJ1-1; weak D call: TRBD1 (5 bases). Deletions cut 2 bases from V and 3 bases from J, with 14 bases between. CDR1 is SGHRS, CDR2 YFSETQ, per germline. CDR3 length equals 15 residues. In DNA form, the CDR3 reads TGCGCCAGCAGCTTATTGGGGTTGGGGGACACTGAAGCTTTCTTT. Encoded protein: CASSLLGLGDTEAFF.

For this clonotype: At one end the junction does not follow the germline gene, possibly because of a read error. This chain connects TRBV10-3 to TRBJ2-5; TRBD2 agrees at 12 bases. CDR3 length: 16 residues. Germline V gene lookup returns CDR1 ENHRY and CDR2 SYGVKD. CDR3 DNA sequence: TGTGCCAGCAGTGAAGAGGGACTAGCGGGCCAAGAGACCCAGTACTTC. It encodes CASSEEGLAGQETQYF.

This clonotype was seen at least ten times. V usage is TRBV2 and J usage is TRBJ1-1; the D is unclear. The CDR3 extends over 12 amino acids. V was trimmed by 5 bases and J by 2 bases, leaving 6 bases between them. Per the germline V gene, CDR1 is SNHLY and CDR2 is FYNNEI. CDR3 coding DNA: TGTGCCAGCAGTTTGTATAACACTGAAGCTTTCTTT. As protein: CASSLYNTEAFF.